One and the same sample provided the 22 T cell receptor beta chains below, sequenced in a study of CD8+CD57+ T cells in acquired aplastic anemia (dated by TCRdb to the late 2010s). These reads were obtained on an Illumina HiSeq 2000. Genomic DNA was used as template for profiling of TCR beta VDJ combinations and CDR3 sequences. TCRdb reanalyzed the raw reads on its own, using fastp at Q25 for trimming and MiXCR for clone calling, and kept in-frame beta chains. CDR3 protein sequences are deduplicated, and each keeps its most common genes and DNA. The sample yields more than 100,000 distinct CDR3 sequences; around 41% were counted once. More than 7% of the sample comes from the top ten. The sample comprised sorted CD4+, CD8+, or CD8+CD57+ T cells (not recorded which) from PBMCs. Receptor source: a human donor in good health, serving as a control.

The V gene is TRBV7-2, the J gene TRBJ2-5; D is undetermined. The ends were cut back, 5 bases at V and 2 bases at J, with 12 bases in the middle. The CDR3 has 14 residues. Germline V gene data show CDR1 as SGHTA and CDR2 as FQGNSA. This CDR3 is CASSARITQETQYF. In DNA, the CDR3 is TGTGCCAGCAGCGCACGGATTACACAAGAGACCCAGTACTTC.

Turning to this clonotype: This may arise from a read error, as a much more abundant clone is one base away. The CDR3 ends on some other residue instead of the conserved phenylalanine or tryptophan, so this is likely a read error. The V gene is TRBV12-3 or TRBV12-4, the J gene TRBJ1-1; unclear D gene. V gave up 3 bases and J gave up 4 bases, with 12 bases separating them. This CDR3 contains 14 residues. CDR3 loop: CASSFGGSGTEAFS. The CDR3 bases are TGTGCCAGCAGTTTTGGTGGGTCCGGCACTGAAGCTTTCTCT.

Note on this clonotype: Since no conserved phenylalanine or tryptophan closes the CDR3, a read error is the likely cause. The CDR3 DNA follows: TGCAGTGCTGCTGCGGGGGGGCGCACAGATACGCAGTATCCT. Amino acid sequence: CSAAAGGRTDTQYP. The chain is built from TRBV20-1 and TRBJ2-3, with 9 bases that match TRBD2. The trim removed 5 bases at V and 1 base at J, leaving 4 bases unmatched. Germline V gene lookup returns CDR1 DFQATT and CDR2 SNEGSKA (reference sequence). The CDR3 has 14 amino acids.

About this clonotype: An end of the junction does not agree with germline; a read error may underlie this. The V and J genes are TRBV7-9 and TRBJ2-5, with unresolved D. Germline-derived CDR1 and CDR2 are SEHNR and FQNEAQ (reference sequence). The CDR3 is 14 amino acids. CDR3 in DNA: TGCGCCAGCAGCCACTCCGTTTGGCAAGAGACCCAGTACTTC. It translates to CASSHSVWQETQYF.

The rearrangement joins TRBV28 to TRBJ2-6; TRBD2 might be the D (5 bases). The CDR3 contains 16 residues. In germline, CDR1 is MDHEN, CDR2 SYDVKM. Trimming shortened V by 0 bases and J by 0 bases, and 6 bases separated the two germline ends. This CDR3 reads CASSLWGSSGANVLTF. The CDR3 bases are TGTGCCAGCAGTTTATGGGGGAGCTCTGGGGCCAACGTCCTGACTTTC. The full variable domain, completed using reference TRBV28 and TRBJ2-6, is DVKVTQSSRYLVKRTGEKVFLECVQDMDHENMFWYRQDPGLGLRLIYFSYDVKMKEKGDIPEGYSVSREKKERFSLILESASTNQTSMYLCASSLWGSSGANVLTFGAGSRLTVL.

With respect to this clonotype: A much larger clone differs by one base, so this may be a read error. The conserved final phenylalanine or tryptophan is absent from the CDR3, which likely points to a read error. The rearrangement links TRBV10-3 to TRBJ1-1; the D gene is possibly TRBD1 (6 bases). Germline-derived CDR1 and CDR2 are ENHRY and SYGVKD. CDR3 length: 13 amino acids. V lost 10 bases, J lost 3 bases, and 15 bases lay in between. The CDR3 loop is CATRDTFDTEAFL. The CDR3, as DNA: TGTGCCACCCGGGACACATTTGACACTGAAGCTTTCCTT.

In the case of this clonotype: Just one base apart from a much larger clone, this may be a read error. The V gene is TRBV5-1, the J gene TRBJ2-1, with TRBD2 matching 12 bases. This CDR3 spans 14 amino acids. Germline V gene data show CDR1 as SGHRS and CDR2 as YFSETQ. CDR3 protein: CAGSPLAGGNEQFF. The CDR3 coding sequence is TGCGCCGGCAGCCCGCTAGCGGGAGGGAATGAGCAGTTCTTC.

The V call is TRBV19, the J call TRBJ1-5; no clear D gene. The CDR3 totals 13 residues. Germline V lookup: CDR1 LNHDA, CDR2 SQIVND (reference sequence). The V end lost 5 bases, the J end lost 7 bases, and 12 bases lay between the germline ends. CDR3 region: CASSVRVGQPQHF. In nucleotides, the CDR3 is TGTGCCAGTAGTGTGAGGGTGGGCCAGCCCCAGCATTTT.

Many counts were recorded for this clonotype. The chain combines TRBV5-1 with TRBJ1-6, with D unresolved. V lost 5 bases, J lost 1 base, and 10 bases lay in between. The germline gives CDR1 SGHRS, CDR2 YFSETQ. The CDR3 runs to 15 residues. CDR3 coding DNA: TGCGCCAGCAGTCTCCGACCGTCCTATAATTCACCCCTCCACTTT. Protein sequence: CASSLRPSYNSPLHF.

This clonotype was found a few times. Being one base from a much bigger clone, this may be a read error. The rearrangement joins TRBV20-1 to TRBJ1-1, with a weak D call TRBD1 (5 bases). The V gene lost 2 bases and the J gene lost 0 bases, with 13 bases spanning the gap. The germline V gene encodes CDR1 DFQATT and CDR2 SNEGSKA (reference sequence). This CDR3 region has 15 residues. Written as DNA, the CDR3 is TGCAGTGCTAGACTCCGGGGCGGTCTGAACACTGAAGCTTTCTTT. It yields the protein CSARLRGGLNTEAFF.

This rearrangement joins TRBV5-6 to TRBJ1-2, with D maybe TRBD1 (6 bases). V dropped 5 bases and J dropped 6 bases, with 23 bases sitting between them. CDR1 and CDR2 (germline): SGHDT, YYEEEE. CDR3 length: 16 amino acids. CDR3: CASRSEGVSFTDGYTF. In nucleotides, the CDR3 is TGTGCCAGCAGATCCGAGGGGGTTTCGTTTACGGATGGCTACACCTTC.

This clonotype was detected ten times or more. The chain recombines TRBV10-1 with TRBJ1-6, with D uncertain. In germline, CDR1 is WNHNN, CDR2 SYGVQD (reference sequence). V was pared by 3 bases and J by 0 bases, with 27 bases between. The CDR3 totals 22 residues. The chain's CDR3 is CASSELGEFVTRWSSYNSPLHF. As DNA, the CDR3 is TGCGCCAGCAGTGAATTGGGAGAGTTCGTTACCCGATGGAGCTCCTATAATTCACCCCTCCACTTT.

This clonotype was counted many times. The chain uses TRBV7-8 and TRBJ1-5, with D perhaps matching TRBD1 (5 bases). The CDR3 spans 14 residues. The V end was cut by 2 bases, the J end by 5 bases, with 10 bases between. CDR1 is SGHVS and CDR2 is FQNEAQ in the germline V gene. The CDR3 sequence: CASSLQGRYQPQHF. CDR3 sequence (DNA): TGTGCCAGCAGCTTACAGGGTCGCTATCAGCCCCAGCATTTT.

Details on this clonotype: A much larger clone lies a single base off, so this may be a read error. The gene calls are TRBV12-3 or TRBV12-4 and TRBJ1-3; D is undetermined. This CDR3 is built from 14 residues. Between the trimmed V and J ends, which lost 1 base and 9 bases, there was a span of 13 bases. The CDR3 DNA is TGTGCCAGCAGTTTAGGTATGGTGGCGAGCACCATATATTTT. It yields the protein CASSLGMVASTIYF.

In its sample, this clonotype was seen many times. The germline gene is not matched at one end of the junction; a read error may be the cause. The chain combines TRBV19 with TRBJ2-1; 9 nucleotides match TRBD2. CDR3 length: 14 amino acids. Germline V gives CDR1 LNHDA, CDR2 SQIVND (reference sequence). CDR3 loop: CASSSGGAYNEQFF. Here the CDR3 DNA reads TGTGCCAGTAGTAGCGGGGGGGCCTATAATGAGCAGTTCTTC.

The chain links TRBV30 to TRBJ1-1, with TRBD1 as a possible D gene (5 bases). Between the trimmed V and J ends, which lost 4 bases and 4 bases, there was a span of 13 bases. The germline V gene encodes CDR1 GTSNPN and CDR2 SVGIG (reference sequence). CDR3 length: 13 amino acids. CDR3 in DNA: TGTGCCTGGAATCCCGGGGCAGGCACTGAAGCTTTCTTT. It is translated as CAWNPGAGTEAFF.

This rearrangement joins TRBV24-1 to TRBJ2-5; 12 positions agree with TRBD2. The V segment lost 5 bases and the J segment 5 bases; nucleotides outside the gene matches: 5. Germline CDR1 reads KGHDR; CDR2 reads SFDVKD. The length of the CDR3 is 15 residues. CDR3 protein: CATSARLAGEETQYF. The CDR3 nucleotides read TGTGCCACCAGTGCTAGACTAGCGGGGGAGGAGACCCAGTACTTC.

Many counts were recorded for this clonotype. This chain joins TRBV11-2 and TRBJ2-7; TRBD2 aligns across 11 bases. Germline V gene data show CDR1 as SGHAT and CDR2 as FQNNGV. Trimming took 2 bases from V and 1 from J; bases not matched to a gene: 7. The CDR3 runs 17 residues. Here the CDR3 reads CASSLITSGRGSYEQYF. The CDR3 coding sequence is TGTGCCAGCAGCTTAATTACTAGCGGGAGAGGTTCCTACGAGCAGTACTTC.

This clonotype was detected many times. The chain joins TRBV9 to TRBJ1-2; 8 positions agree with TRBD1. This CDR3 spans 15 amino acids. Germline V CDR1 and CDR2: SGDLS, YYNGEE. The V and J ends lost 0 bases and 5 bases, in that order; junction bases with no gene match: 6. CDR3 nucleotide sequence: TGTGCCAGCAGCGTAGCTTCGGACAGGGCGTATGGCTACACCTTC. Translation gives CASSVASDRAYGYTF.

This chain joins TRBV10-2 and TRBJ2-3; D is perhaps TRBD2 (5 bases). The CDR3 totals 15 residues. Germline CDR1 WSHSY, CDR2 SAAADI. Trimming stripped 2 bases from V and 0 bases from J, with 9 bases between. The CDR3 region is CASSEGRESTDTQYF. The CDR3 DNA sequence: TGCGCCAGCAGTGAGGGACGGGAAAGCACAGATACGCAGTATTTT.

On this clonotype itself: This clone may be a read error of a much larger clone one base away. The V gene is TRBV28, the J gene TRBJ2-3, with D possibly being TRBD1 or TRBD2 (5 bases each). Germline assignment: CDR1 MDHEN and CDR2 SYDVKM. The CDR3 runs 14 residues. This chain's CDR3 is CASSGGTGTGTQYF. CDR3 nucleotide sequence: TGTGCCAGCAGTGGGGGTACGGGCACAGGTACGCAGTATTTT.

As concerns this clonotype: A much larger clone differs from this one at a single base, so this may be a read error. The J gene is TRBJ1-3, the V gene TRBV11-2; D gene ambiguous. Per germline, CDR1 SGHAT and CDR2 FQNNGV. The CDR3 totals 15 residues. The V and J ends lost 2 bases and 11 bases respectively, with 19 bases between them. CDR3 amino acids: CASSLTRSGLDAIYF. In DNA form, the CDR3 reads TGTGCCAGCAGCTTAACACGCTCAGGTCTTGACGCCATATATTTT.